These T cell receptor beta chains were read from a single sample in a study of T-cell reconstitution after alpha-beta-depleted transplantation in children. One entry per CDR3 protein results from TCRdb running MiXCR on the PCR reads. In the table there are about 870,000 distinct CDR3 sequences, 15% to 20% of which are singletons. Source: PBMCs, mostly from graft donor cells, taken 360 days after TCRalphabeta/CD19-depleted stem cell transplant. These receptors originate from a male patient aged 10 to 17 who had a stem cell transplant for acute lymphoblastic leukemia, so the T cells may come from the graft donor. Both conserved end residues are part of each CDR3. A D gene is named only where the DNA matches it firmly. Only some rows state a clone size, as once, few, many or a class for expanded clones.

j_call clone_size d_call v_call cdr3_aa cdr3_nt
TRBJ2-1 . . TRBV3-1 CASGGASSYNEQFF TGTGCCAGCGGCGGGGCGAGTTCCTACAATGAGCAGTTCTTC
TRBJ2-1 . TRBD1 TRBV5-1 CASSFSGQGVAEQFF TGCGCCAGCAGCTTTTCAGGACAGGGGGTTGCGGAGCAGTTCTTC
TRBJ2-7 . . TRBV7-9 CASSAEPGHKFSYEQYF TGTGCCAGCAGCGCCGAACCGGGACATAAATTCTCCTACGAGCAGTACTTC
TRBJ2-7 many . TRBV12-3/TRBV12-4 CASRPGQSYEQYF TGTGCCAGCAGGCCGGGACAAAGCTACGAGCAGTACTTC
TRBJ2-1 . TRBD2 TRBV2 CAKGGRFIYEQFF TGTGCCAAAGGCGGGAGGTTTATCTATGAGCAGTTCTTC
TRBJ2-1 few TRBD2 TRBV24-1 CATSDRWRGYNEQFF TGTGCCACCAGTGATAGGTGGCGGGGGTACAATGAGCAGTTCTTC
TRBJ2-5 few . TRBV27 CASSTSLRAAGETQYF TGTGCCAGCAGTACCAGCCTCAGGGCGGCGGGAGAGACCCAGTACTTC
TRBJ2-1 . . TRBV5-6 CASSLMAGTVPYNEQFF TGTGCCAGCAGCTTGATGGCCGGGACGGTGCCCTACAATGAGCAGTTCTTC
TRBJ2-1 few . TRBV4-1 CASSQEISEQFF TGCGCCAGCAGCCAAGAGATAAGTGAGCAGTTCTTC
TRBJ2-1 . TRBD2 TRBV7-8 CASSLGRASGRSLLYNEQFF TGTGCCAGCAGCTTAGGACGGGCTAGCGGGAGGTCCCTACTCTACAATGAGCAGTTCTTC
TRBJ2-2 . . TRBV6-1 CASRGPRVKTNTGELFF TGTGCCAGCAGGGGGCCCCGGGTCAAGACGAACACCGGGGAGCTGTTTTTT
TRBJ1-2 . . TRBV5-6 CASSLSGIGGYTF TGTGCCAGCAGCTTGTCAGGAATCGGTGGCTACACCTTC
TRBJ2-2 many . TRBV5-1 CASSLSAGAGELFF TGCGCCAGCAGCTTGTCAGCGGGCGCCGGGGAGCTGTTTTTT
TRBJ2-7 . . TRBV9 CASSSGSSGSYEQYF TGTGCCAGCAGCTCCGGTAGCTCGGGCTCCTACGAGCAGTACTTC
TRBJ1-4 few TRBD1 TRBV25-1 CASSGQAGLKLFF TGTGCCAGCAGCGGACAGGCCGGACTCAAACTGTTTTTT
TRBJ2-2 few . TRBV13 CATSVENTGELFF TGTGCCACTAGCGTAGAGAACACCGGGGAGCTGTTTTTT
TRBJ2-5 . . TRBV10-3 CAISDPPSWGEETQYF TGTGCCATCAGTGACCCCCCTAGCTGGGGCGAAGAGACCCAGTACTTC
TRBJ2-2 . TRBD1 TRBV7-9 CASSWTGPTGELFF TGTGCCAGCAGCTGGACAGGGCCCACCGGGGAGCTGTTTTTT
TRBJ2-5 few . TRBV6-2/TRBV6-3 CASSYWGTQETQYF TGTGCCAGCAGTTACTGGGGCACTCAAGAGACCCAGTACTTC
TRBJ2-7 few . TRBV21-1 CASGGTSGSYEQYF TGTGCCAGCGGGGGGACTAGCGGGAGCTACGAGCAGTACTTC
TRBJ1-4 few . TRBV4-1 CASSQDWAPASTNEKLFF TGCGCCAGCAGCCAAGATTGGGCGCCGGCATCAACTAATGAAAAACTGTTTTTT
TRBJ2-7 few . TRBV2 CATGANYEQYF TGTGCCACCGGGGCTAACTACGAGCAGTACTTC
TRBJ2-3 many TRBD2 TRBV12-3/TRBV12-4 CASRLTSGSSATQYF TGTGCCAGCAGGCTGACTAGCGGGAGCTCGGCTACGCAGTATTTT
TRBJ2-7 few . TRBV7-9 CASSLALYRPHEQYF TGTGCCAGCAGCTTAGCTCTCTACCGACCTCACGAGCAGTACTTC
TRBJ2-1 many TRBD2 TRBV20-1 CSARDLRQLAGAWNEQFF TGCAGTGCTAGAGATCTCAGGCAACTAGCGGGAGCATGGAATGAGCAGTTCTTC
TRBJ2-1 . TRBD2 TRBV5-1 CASSLEREFSHEQFF TGCGCCAGCAGCTTGGAGCGGGAGTTTTCCCATGAGCAGTTCTTC
TRBJ2-5 few . TRBV5-1 CASSSGGQEETQYF TGCGCCAGCAGCTCCGGAGGACAAGAAGAGACCCAGTACTTC
TRBJ2-7 few . TRBV2 CASSEARGFTLYEQYF TGTGCCAGCAGTGAAGCGAGAGGATTCACGCTCTACGAGCAGTACTTC
TRBJ2-7 few . TRBV7-2 CASSLVSLPTALEQYF TGTGCCAGCAGCTTAGTGTCCCTCCCCACAGCGCTCGAGCAGTACTTC
TRBJ2-1 . TRBD2 TRBV2 CASSSLGTNGYNEQFF TGTGCCAGCAGCTCCCTTGGGACTAACGGATACAATGAGCAGTTCTTC
TRBJ2-1 few . TRBV11-2 CASSLPGEKLRANEQFF TGTGCCAGCAGCTTACCAGGCGAGAAGCTAAGGGCCAATGAGCAGTTCTTC
TRBJ2-7 . TRBD1 TRBV12-3/TRBV12-4 CASRIGTGGSYEQYF TGTGCCAGCAGAATTGGGACAGGGGGCTCCTACGAGCAGTACTTC
TRBJ2-1 . . TRBV3-1 CASSQALEIRLFF TGTGCCAGCAGCCAAGCGTTAGAGATACGTCTGTTCTTC
TRBJ1-2 few . TRBV5-6 CASSLYSEGDTF TGTGCCAGCAGCTTGTACAGCGAGGGGGACACCTTC
TRBJ2-2 many . TRBV15 CATSREGGELFF TGTGCCACCAGCAGAGAGGGCGGGGAGCTGTTTTTT
TRBJ1-1 . TRBD1 TRBV5-1 CASSSGDRESNTEAFF TGCGCCAGCAGCTCCGGGGACAGGGAATCGAACACTGAAGCTTTCTTT
TRBJ1-4 . . TRBV15 CATSRAGVETNEKLFF TGTGCCACCAGCAGGGCAGGGGTTGAAACTAATGAAAAACTGTTTTTT